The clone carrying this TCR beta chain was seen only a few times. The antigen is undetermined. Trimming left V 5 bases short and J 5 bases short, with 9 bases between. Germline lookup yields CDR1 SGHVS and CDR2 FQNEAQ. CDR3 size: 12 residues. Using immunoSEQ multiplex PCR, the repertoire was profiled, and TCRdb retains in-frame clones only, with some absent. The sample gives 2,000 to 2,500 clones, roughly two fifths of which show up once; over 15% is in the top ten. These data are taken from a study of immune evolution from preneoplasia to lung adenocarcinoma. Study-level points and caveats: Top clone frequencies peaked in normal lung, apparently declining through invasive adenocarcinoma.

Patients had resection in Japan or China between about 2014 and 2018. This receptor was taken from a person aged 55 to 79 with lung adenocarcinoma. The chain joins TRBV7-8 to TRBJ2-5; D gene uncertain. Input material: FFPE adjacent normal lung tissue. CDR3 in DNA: TGTGCCAGCAGCCGTAGCACGGAGACCCAGTACTTC. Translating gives CASSRSTETQYF.